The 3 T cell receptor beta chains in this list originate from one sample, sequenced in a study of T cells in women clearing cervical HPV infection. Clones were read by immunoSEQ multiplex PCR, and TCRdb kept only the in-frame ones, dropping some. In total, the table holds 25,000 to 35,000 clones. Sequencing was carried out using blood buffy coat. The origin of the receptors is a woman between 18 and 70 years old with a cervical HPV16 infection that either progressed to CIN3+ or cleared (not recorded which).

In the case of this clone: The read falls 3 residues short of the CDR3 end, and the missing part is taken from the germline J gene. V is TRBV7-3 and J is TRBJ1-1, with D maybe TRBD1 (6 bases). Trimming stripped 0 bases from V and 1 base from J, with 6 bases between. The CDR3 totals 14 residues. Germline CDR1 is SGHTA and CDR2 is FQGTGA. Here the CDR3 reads CASSLTTGNTEAFF. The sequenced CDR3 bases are TGTGCCAGCAGCTTAACGACAGGGAACACTGAA.

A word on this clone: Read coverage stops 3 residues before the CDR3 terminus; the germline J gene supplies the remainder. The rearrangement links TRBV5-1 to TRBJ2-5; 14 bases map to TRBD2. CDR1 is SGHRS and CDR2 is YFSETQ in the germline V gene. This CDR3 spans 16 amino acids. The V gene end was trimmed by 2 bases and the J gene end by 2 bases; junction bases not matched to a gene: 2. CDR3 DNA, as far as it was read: TGCGCCAGCAGCTTTCGACTAGCGGGAGGGCAAGAGACC. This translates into CASSFRLAGGQET. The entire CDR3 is CASSFRLAGGQETQYF.

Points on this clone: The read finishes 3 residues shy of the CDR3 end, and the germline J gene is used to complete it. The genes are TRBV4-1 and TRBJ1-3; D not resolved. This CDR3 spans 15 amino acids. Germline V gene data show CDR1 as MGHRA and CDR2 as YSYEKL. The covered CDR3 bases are TGCGCCAGCAGCCAAGTTGGGGTTAGCGGGAAAGAT. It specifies CASSQVGVSGKD. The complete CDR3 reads CASSQVGVSGKDIYF.